Presented here are 9 T cell receptor beta chains from one specimen sequenced in a study of T cells in Graves' hyperthyroidism and ophthalmopathy. There were TCR beta CDR3 regions amplified from RNA transcripts. When the TCR CDR3 underwent first-round RT-PCR, the HTBI primer set was used. TCRdb independently ran MiXCR on the multiplex PCR reads; one entry per CDR3 protein. In the table there are more than 300,000 distinct CDR3 sequences, about 18% of which are singletons. The specimen was blood. The receptors originated from a man younger than 35 with Graves' ophthalmopathy.

This clonotype was counted many times. The rearrangement uses TRBV13 and TRBJ1-1, with D possibly being TRBD1 (5 bases). Deletions cut 3 bases from V and 3 bases from J, with 11 bases between. There are 14 residues in the CDR3. Germline V CDR1 and CDR2: PRHDT, FYEKMQ (reference sequence). This CDR3 reads CASSLGWGDTEAFF. CDR3 sequence (DNA): TGTGCCAGCAGCTTGGGATGGGGCGACACTGAAGCTTTCTTT.

This clonotype was seen repeatedly, ten times or more. The chain carries TRBV18 and TRBJ2-5; a weak D match, TRBD2 (6 bases). The germline gives CDR1 KGHSH, CDR2 LQKENI. The V gene lost 2 bases and the J gene lost 7 bases, with 11 bases spanning the gap. This CDR3 is 13 amino acids long. The CDR3, as DNA: TGTGCCAGCTCACCAGGCAGAGCGGGGACCCAGTACTTC. It codes for CASSPGRAGTQYF.

This clonotype was recorded many times. The chain recombines TRBV6-8 with TRBJ2-7; no reliable D call. Looked up from germline, CDR1 is MNHGY and CDR2 is SAAAGT. The V end lost 6 bases, the J end lost 1 base, and 13 bases lay between the germline ends. The CDR3 runs to 14 residues. The chain's CDR3 is CASRGRIISYEQYF. In DNA form, the CDR3 reads TGTGCCAGCAGGGGCCGGATCATTTCCTACGAGCAGTACTTC.

In this sample, this clonotype turned up many times. The chain links TRBV7-9 to TRBJ2-7; perhaps TRBD1 as D (6 bases). Germline assignment: CDR1 SEHNR and CDR2 FQNEAQ (reference sequence). This CDR3 is 13 amino acids long. Deletions cut 4 bases from V and 4 bases from J, with 11 bases between. The CDR3 DNA reads as TGTGCCAGCAGCTCGGACAGTTATTACGAGCAGTACTTC. It codes for CASSSDSYYEQYF.

This clonotype has ten or more counts. This chain uses TRBV7-3 with TRBJ2-3; no clear D. Germline CDR1 is SGHTA and CDR2 is FQGTGA. The CDR3 spans 15 residues. The V end lost 3 bases, the J end lost 1 base, and 11 bases lay between the germline ends. Written as DNA, the CDR3 is TGTGCCAGCAGCTTCGGTACTCGCCGCACAGATACGCAGTATTTT. Translating it yields CASSFGTRRTDTQYF.

V is TRBV27 and J is TRBJ1-1; D unclear. CDR1 is MNHEY and CDR2 is SMNVEV in the germline V gene (reference sequence). Trimming took off 0 bases at V and 4 bases at J, with 9 bases between the two ends. The CDR3 extends over 14 amino acids. CDR3 DNA sequence: TGTGCCAGCAGTTTATCGTGGGGTCGCACTGAAGCTTTCTTT. This gives the protein CASSLSWGRTEAFF.

This clonotype was counted many times. The chain couples TRBV18 to TRBJ1-1; D remains unclear. The V gene's germline CDR1 is KGHSH and CDR2 LQKENI. V lost 4 bases and J lost 5, with 11 bases in between. CDR3 length equals 13 residues. The CDR3 DNA follows: TGTGCCAGCTCACAGGGCGCGCTAACTGAAGCTTTCTTT. This encodes CASSQGALTEAFF.

This clonotype was seen more than once but under ten times. The V and J genes are TRBV6-2 or TRBV6-3 and TRBJ1-5, with D possibly TRBD1 on 6 matching bases. V was cut by 4 bases and J by 5 bases, with 18 bases left in between. CDR1 MNHEY and CDR2 SVGEGT come from the germline V gene. The CDR3 runs to 16 residues. The chain's CDR3 is CASSLEQGGPYQPQHF. The CDR3 coding sequence is TGTGCCAGCAGTTTGGAACAGGGTGGACCATATCAGCCCCAGCATTTT.

This clonotype has a handful of counts. This chain uses TRBV12-3 or TRBV12-4 with TRBJ2-2; 9 bases are a match to TRBD2. This CDR3 contains 16 residues. After removal of 5 bases from V and 8 bases from J, the junction contained 12 bases not matched to a gene. In DNA, the CDR3 is TGTGCCAGCAGTCTACTCGGCGGGACTAGCAGTGGGGAGCTGTTTTTT. Amino acid sequence: CASSLLGGTSSGELFF.